The 14 T cell receptor beta chains listed next were all sequenced from one sample in a study of shared clonotypes between healthy human individuals. Produced via immunoSEQ multiplex PCR; TCRdb's table is partial and in-frame only. The sample consists of 1,400,000 or so clones, approximately 98.5% of them appearing once. The sequenced material came from naive CD4+ T cells sorted from blood. As for subset: CD45RA+ positively selected. The receptors were gathered from a man younger than 45 in good health.

This chain connects TRBV6-1 to TRBJ2-2, with 7 bases aligning to TRBD1. V was clipped by 2 bases and J by 5 bases; unmatched bases: 2. The CDR3 contains 14 residues. Germline lookup yields CDR1 MNHNS and CDR2 SASEGT. CDR3 region: CASSEHRGTGELFF. DNA for the CDR3: TGTGCCAGCAGTGAACACAGGGGTACCGGGGAGCTGTTTTTT.

CDR3 nucleotides: TGTGCCTCCAAAGAGGAGGGTTTCGGGGAGACCCAGTACTTC. Amino acids: CASKEEGFGETQYF. The chain links TRBV28 to TRBJ2-5, with TRBD2 as a possible D gene (6 bases). The CDR3 runs 14 residues. The germline V and J ends were trimmed by 11 bases and 5 bases, with 21 bases remaining between them. Germline CDR1 and CDR2: MDHEN and SYDVKM.

On this clone itself: The sample contains more than one DNA sequence encoding this CDR3. The V call is TRBV11-2, the J call TRBJ2-6; D is uncertain. The CDR3 covers 14 residues. CDR1 is SGHAT and CDR2 is FQNNGV in the germline V gene. V was trimmed by 3 bases and J by 0 bases, leaving 3 bases between them. The CDR3: CASSLLSGANVLTF. CDR3 DNA: TGTGCCAGCAGCTTGCTCTCTGGGGCCAACGTCCTGACTTTC.

The chain links TRBV11-2 to TRBJ2-5; 12 bases line up with TRBD2. This CDR3 spans 15 amino acids. Germline V gene data show CDR1 as SGHAT and CDR2 as FQNNGV. Trimming removed 7 bases from V and 4 bases from J; junction bases left unmatched: 7. The CDR3 is CASTTTSGSGETQYF. The DNA of the CDR3 is TGTGCCAGCACTACGACTAGCGGGAGCGGAGAGACCCAGTACTTC.

The gene calls are TRBV28 and TRBJ2-7, with D possibly called TRBD1 or TRBD2 (5 bases each). Trimming pared 7 bases from V and 5 bases from J, leaving 18 bases between. This CDR3 region has 14 residues. The germline CDR1 and CDR2 sequences are MDHEN and SYDVKM. CDR3 amino acids: CASTSPGRGDEQYF. CDR3 sequence (DNA): TGTGCCAGCACCTCCCCAGGGAGAGGAGACGAGCAGTACTTC.

V usage is TRBV7-9 and J usage is TRBJ1-1, with TRBD1 as a possible D gene (6 bases). Trimming took off 5 bases at V and 2 bases at J, with 9 bases between the two ends. Per the germline V gene, CDR1 is SEHNR and CDR2 is FQNEAQ (reference sequence). CDR3 length equals 13 residues. The CDR3 DNA sequence: TGTGCCAGCAGCCAGGGGTCTAACACTGAAGCTTTCTTT. Its protein product is CASSQGSNTEAFF.

This chain links TRBV5-1 with TRBJ2-7; D uncertain. The CDR3 consists of 13 residues. In germline, CDR1 is SGHRS, CDR2 YFSETQ. Trimming took off 1 base at V and 2 bases at J, with 7 bases between the two ends. In DNA, the CDR3 is TGCGCCAGCAGCTTGCAGGTAGCCTACGAGCAGTACTTC. Its protein is CASSLQVAYEQYF.

J is TRBJ2-7 and V is TRBV5-1; TRBD2 matches 13 bases. Germline trimming cut 0 bases from V and 4 bases from J; bases unmatched to any gene: 10. The CDR3 totals 18 residues. In germline, CDR1 is SGHRS, CDR2 YFSETQ. This CDR3 reads CASSLGMGLAGILYEQYF. DNA for the CDR3: TGCGCCAGCAGCTTGGGTATGGGACTAGCGGGAATTCTATACGAGCAGTACTTC. Full variable domain (rest looked up from reference TRBV5-1 and TRBJ2-7): KAGVTQTPRYLIKTRGQQVTLSCSPISGHRSVSWYQQTPGQGLQFLFEYFSETQRNKGNFPGRFSGRQFSNSRSEMNVSTLELGDSALYLCASSLGMGLAGILYEQYFGPGTRLTVT.

The V gene is TRBV27, the J gene TRBJ2-7, with unresolved D. The CDR3 covers 8 residues. Germline CDR1 MNHEY, CDR2 SMNVEV (reference sequence). CDR3 protein: CSLYEQYF. CDR3 nucleotide sequence: TGTTCCCTCTACGAGCAGTACTTC.

This chain connects TRBV4-1 to TRBJ2-5; D is unclear. The V gene lost 0 bases and the J gene lost 6 bases, with 8 bases spanning the gap. Germline V lookup: CDR1 MGHRA, CDR2 YSYEKL. The CDR3 loop spans 13 amino acids. The CDR3 DNA sequence: TGCGCCAGCAGCCAAGAGTTGGTCAAGACCCAGTACTTC. Its translation is CASSQELVKTQYF.

This clone has only one observation. V is TRBV18 and J is TRBJ2-5; D remains unclear. This CDR3 is built from 14 residues. The V gene's germline CDR1 is KGHSH and CDR2 LQKENI. Trimming left V 0 bases short and J 3 bases short, with 8 bases between. In nucleotides, the CDR3 is TGTGCCAGCTCACCACCGACTCGAGAAGAGACCCAGTACTTC. Translation: CASSPPTREETQYF.

The gene calls are TRBV25-1 and TRBJ1-4, with 9 positions matching TRBD1. Unmatched junction bases numbered 12, after V lost 5 bases and J lost 8 bases. Looked up from germline, CDR1 is MGHDK and CDR2 is SYGVNS. The length of the CDR3 is 16 residues. The CDR3 DNA follows: TGTGCCAGCAGTACCCGCCGGGACAGGGTTTTCGAAAAACTGTTTTTT. The encoded protein is CASSTRRDRVFEKLFF.

The V and J genes are TRBV27 and TRBJ2-7; TRBD2 might be the D (5 bases). V dropped 5 bases and J dropped 2 bases, with 16 bases sitting between them. The length of the CDR3 is 15 residues. Germline V gene sequence: CDR1 MNHEY, CDR2 SMNVEV (reference sequence). CDR3 DNA: TGTGCCAGCAGTCCGAGACTACACCAGGCCTACGAGCAGTACTTC. Encoded protein: CASSPRLHQAYEQYF.

This chain uses TRBV9 with TRBJ2-2, with D maybe TRBD2 (5 bases). The germline V and J ends were trimmed by 1 base and 1 base, with 14 bases remaining between them. The CDR3 length is 17 residues. The germline CDR1 and CDR2 sequences are SGDLS and YYNGEE. CDR3 region: CASSVSGRPLNTGELFF. The DNA for the CDR3 is TGTGCCAGCAGCGTAAGCGGACGGCCTCTGAACACCGGGGAGCTGTTTTTT.